The clone carrying this TCR beta chain was counted only a few times. cDNA serving as the sequencing template came from extracted, reverse transcribed RNA. Measured with immunoSEQ multiplex PCR; TCRdb has only the in-frame clones, and not every one. The sample records 8,000 or so clones, over 65% being singletons. In the case of about five patients, the CD4+ cells were sorted into CD25+CD127- cells. The sample belongs to a study of CD8+ T cells in alopecia areata. Material: CD4+ Tregs sorted from blood. The receptor was derived from a human donor with alopecia areata.

CDR3: CASSNGQDEKLFF. The CDR3 region has the DNA TGTGCCAGCAGTAACGGACAGGATGAAAAACTGTTTTTT. V is TRBV2 and J is TRBJ1-4; 7 positions match TRBD1. In germline, CDR1 is SNHLY, CDR2 FYNNEI. The length of the CDR3 is 13 residues. J gave up 6 bases and V 5 bases, and 3 bases lay outside the gene matches.